The 28 T cell receptor beta chains below were found in one sample sequenced in a study of T cell changes during pregnancy in multiple sclerosis. Sequenced by immunoSEQ multiplex PCR; TCRdb stores in-frame clones only, minus some. The sample has 40,000 to 60,000 clones; 95% are singletons. Sequences were derived from CD8+ T cells from peripheral blood mononuclear cells, sampled in the first trimester of pregnancy. The source is a female donor with multiple sclerosis, enrolled in a pregnancy study.

This chain joins TRBV19 and TRBJ2-5, with D perhaps TRBD1 (5 bases). V gave up 5 bases and J gave up 5 bases, with 24 bases separating them. This CDR3 contains 17 residues. Per germline, CDR1 LNHDA and CDR2 SQIVND (reference sequence). For the CDR3, the DNA is TGTGCCAGTAGTTGGGGTTTAGTTGGACAAAGGCCGGAGACCCAGTACTTC. Residues: CASSWGLVGQRPETQYF.

The V call is TRBV5-1, the J call TRBJ2-7, with 14 bases that match TRBD2. CDR1 is SGHRS, CDR2 YFSETQ, per germline. The junction had 3 bases not matched to a gene; V was cut back by 1 base and J by 6 bases. This CDR3 comprises 15 residues. CDR3 loop: CASSLSGTSGSEQYF. CDR3 nucleotides: TGCGCCAGCAGCTTGTCCGGGACTAGCGGGAGCGAGCAGTACTTC.

This chain uses TRBV7-9 with TRBJ2-2; no definite D call. The CDR3 covers 13 residues. Trimming took 0 bases from V and 6 from J, leaving 5 bases between them. Germline V CDR1 and CDR2: SEHNR, FQNEAQ (reference sequence). The CDR3 DNA follows: TGTGCCAGCAGCTTAGCGCTATCCGGGGAGCTGTTTTTT. It is translated as CASSLALSGELFF.

CDR3 region: CASPPEETGVVTHEQYF. The CDR3 DNA reads as TGTGCCAGCCCCCCCGAGGAAACAGGGGTTGTTACACACGAGCAGTACTTC. The chain carries TRBV9 and TRBJ2-7, with 7 bases lining up with TRBD1. After removal of 7 bases from V and 5 bases from J, the junction contained 21 bases not matched to a gene. Germline-derived CDR1 and CDR2 are SGDLS and YYNGEE. This CDR3 spans 17 amino acids.

This chain joins TRBV9 and TRBJ2-1; weak D call: TRBD2 (6 bases). V lost 0 bases, J lost 8 bases, and 18 bases lay in between. The CDR3 sequence is 16 residues long. Germline assignment: CDR1 SGDLS and CDR2 YYNGEE. DNA of the CDR3: TGTGCCAGCAGCGTAGTTGACGGGAGTTTGCTCGATGAGCAGTTCTTC. Protein: CASSVVDGSLLDEQFF.

The chain uses TRBV14 and TRBJ2-1; TRBD2 matches at 9 bases. The trim removed 0 bases at V and 5 bases at J, leaving 11 bases unmatched. This CDR3 region has 18 residues. CDR1 SGHDN and CDR2 FVKESK come from the germline V gene. CDR3 nucleotides: TGTGCCAGCAGCCAAGAGTTAGCGCGGGGGGGAAACAACAATGAGCAGTTCTTC. This translates into CASSQELARGGNNNEQFF.

This clone was seen only once. This chain uses TRBV5-4 with TRBJ2-7, with 9 bases fitting TRBD1. Germline CDR1 is SGHNT and CDR2 is YYREEE (reference sequence). The CDR3 totals 14 residues. V was clipped by 4 bases and J by 5 bases; unmatched bases: 7. The CDR3 region has the DNA TGTGCCAGCAGCGCCGGGACAGGGATCGACGAGCAGTACTTC. It translates to CASSAGTGIDEQYF.

The chain is built from TRBV28 and TRBJ2-7, with 7 bases fitting TRBD1. The CDR3 is made up of 14 amino acids. CDR1 is MDHEN, CDR2 SYDVKM, per germline. V shed 4 bases and J 2 bases; nucleotides not matched to a gene: 5. In DNA form, the CDR3 reads TGTGCCAGCAGTTACAGGGGACCAGCCTACGAGCAGTACTTC. Translating gives CASSYRGPAYEQYF.

The J gene is TRBJ2-2, the V gene TRBV4-1, with a tentative D call TRBD1 (5 bases). From germline, CDR1 is MGHRA and CDR2 YSYEKL. Between the trimmed V and J ends, which lost 2 bases and 8 bases, there was a span of 12 bases. This CDR3 is built from 14 residues. The chain's CDR3 is CASSQLRASGELFF. The CDR3 DNA reads as TGCGCCAGCAGCCAACTCAGGGCTTCTGGGGAGCTGTTTTTT.

CDR3 sequence: CASSLGGGWYNEQFF. In nucleotides, the CDR3 is TGTGCCAGCAGCTTAGGGGGGGGGTGGTACAATGAGCAGTTCTTC. The chain recombines TRBV11-2 with TRBJ2-1; 7 positions agree with TRBD2. Germline V gives CDR1 SGHAT, CDR2 FQNNGV. This CDR3 comprises 15 residues. J lost 4 bases, V lost 1 base, and 4 bases had no gene match.

The J gene is TRBJ2-1, the V gene TRBV7-8; 9 positions match TRBD2. The CDR3 runs 16 residues. V lost 4 bases, J lost 7 bases, and 11 bases stayed unmatched. CDR1 SGHVS and CDR2 FQNEAQ come from the germline V gene. DNA for the CDR3: TGTGCCAGCAGCTCATTCAGGGCGGGAGGGCGGAATGAGCAGTTCTTC. Protein product: CASSSFRAGGRNEQFF. The complete variable domain, with remaining parts taken from reference TRBV7-8 and TRBJ2-1, reads GAGVSQSPRYKVAKRGQDVALRCDPISGHVSLFWYQQALGQGPEFLTYFQNEAQLDKSGLPSDRFFAERPEGSVSTLKIQRTQQEDSAVYLCASSSFRAGGRNEQFFGPGTRLTVL.

Note on this clone: Different DNA sequences within this sample yield the same CDR3. The chain carries TRBV9 and TRBJ1-2; D is unclear. CDR1 is SGDLS, CDR2 YYNGEE, per germline. The length of the CDR3 is 12 residues. The germline V and J ends were trimmed by 4 bases and 8 bases, with 12 bases remaining between them. This CDR3 reads CASSSGGGGYTF. CDR3 DNA sequence: TGTGCCAGCAGCTCAGGAGGAGGCGGCTACACCTTC.

The genes are TRBV14 and TRBJ2-7; D is perhaps TRBD2 (6 bases). This CDR3 is built from 18 residues. V lost 0 bases to trimming and J lost 0 bases, with 18 bases between them. The germline V gene has CDR1 SGHDN and CDR2 FVKESK. The CDR3 sequence: CASSQDRWGLGGSYEQYF. For the CDR3, the DNA is TGTGCCAGCAGCCAAGATCGGTGGGGTTTGGGAGGCTCCTACGAGCAGTACTTC.

In its sample, this clone was seen once. The chain couples TRBV2 to TRBJ2-1; possible D gene TRBD2, 5 bases. The germline V and J ends were trimmed by 2 bases and 2 bases, with 7 bases remaining between them. CDR1 and CDR2 from the germline V gene are SNHLY and FYNNEI. The length of the CDR3 is 14 residues. The CDR3 region has the DNA TGTGCCAGCAGTGAACTGACTACCTACAATGAGCAGTTCTTC. Its translation is CASSELTTYNEQFF.

This chain uses TRBV19 with TRBJ1-3; unclear D gene. Trimming cost V 3 bases and J 4 bases, with 10 bases left between them. The germline V gene encodes CDR1 LNHDA and CDR2 SQIVND (reference sequence). This CDR3 has 14 residues. The CDR3 region has the DNA TGTGCCAGTAGTATGGTATTAAGCGGAAACACCATATATTTT. This sequence encodes CASSMVLSGNTIYF.

V usage is TRBV5-1 and J usage is TRBJ2-1, with TRBD2 matching 15 bases. CDR3 length equals 16 residues. Germline V lookup: CDR1 SGHRS, CDR2 YFSETQ. After removal of 4 bases from V and 8 bases from J, the junction contained 7 bases not matched to a gene. CDR3: CASSPGTSGRIHEQFF. The CDR3 DNA is TGCGCCAGCAGCCCCGGGACTAGCGGGAGGATCCATGAGCAGTTCTTC.

About this clone itself: The identical CDR3 is also encoded by other nucleotide sequences in the sample. Written as DNA, the CDR3 is TGCAGCGTTAGACAGGACCAAGAGACCCAGTACTTC. It codes for CSVRQDQETQYF. The chain links TRBV29-1 to TRBJ2-5; weak D call: TRBD1 (6 bases). Trimming took 5 bases from V and 0 from J, leaving 7 bases between them. Germline assignment: CDR1 SQVTM and CDR2 ANQGSEA. This CDR3 spans 12 amino acids.

V usage is TRBV29-1 and J usage is TRBJ2-7; tentatively, D is TRBD2 (6 bases). CDR3 length equals 12 residues. Germline V gene data show CDR1 as SQVTM and CDR2 as ANQGSEA. Trimming took 6 bases from V and 1 from J, leaving 10 bases between them. The CDR3 DNA reads as TGCAGCGTCCTGGGGGGTTCCTACGAGCAGTACTTC. Its protein product is CSVLGGSYEQYF.

The chain recombines TRBV7-8 with TRBJ2-1, with D unresolved. The CDR3 is 16 residues long. Germline V gene data show CDR1 as SGHVS and CDR2 as FQNEAQ. V shed 5 bases and J shed 9 bases, with 23 bases lying between them. The chain's CDR3 is CASSPPTYPSFAEQFF. DNA for the CDR3: TGTGCCAGCAGCCCACCTACTTATCCGAGCTTCGCTGAGCAGTTCTTC. Full variable domain (outside the CDR3, taken from reference TRBV7-8 and TRBJ2-1): GAGVSQSPRYKVAKRGQDVALRCDPISGHVSLFWYQQALGQGPEFLTYFQNEAQLDKSGLPSDRFFAERPEGSVSTLKIQRTQQEDSAVYLCASSPPTYPSFAEQFFGPGTRLTVL.

This sequence joins TRBV27 and TRBJ2-1, with 11 bases identical to TRBD2. Germline-derived CDR1 and CDR2 are MNHEY and SMNVEV (reference sequence). Trimming at V came to 5 bases and at J to 8 bases, leaving 14 bases not matched to a gene. The CDR3 loop spans 17 amino acids. CDR3 in amino acids: CASSHSGRADSWYEQFF. The CDR3 DNA follows: TGTGCCAGCAGTCATAGCGGGAGGGCCGACAGTTGGTATGAGCAGTTCTTC.

J is TRBJ2-1 and V is TRBV6-1; TRBD2 aligns across 11 bases. The V gene's germline CDR1 is MNHNS and CDR2 SASEGT. The ends lost 10 bases at V and 3 bases at J; junction bases unmatched: 5. The CDR3 has 14 residues. The CDR3 spells CATWGLAVYNEQFF. As DNA, the CDR3 is TGTGCCACCTGGGGACTAGCGGTCTACAATGAGCAGTTCTTC.

The chain employs TRBV5-8 and TRBJ2-7; 7 bases align to TRBD1. This CDR3 contains 13 residues. V lost 6 bases to trimming and J lost 3 bases; unmatched junction nucleotides: 6. The germline CDR1 and CDR2 sequences are SGHTS and YDEGEE. The CDR3 sequence: CASNDRADYEQYF. CDR3 DNA sequence: TGTGCCAGCAACGACAGGGCGGACTACGAGCAGTACTTC.

This sequence joins TRBV7-8 and TRBJ2-7; 8 bases are a match to TRBD2. This CDR3 is 14 amino acids long. Germline-derived CDR1 and CDR2 are SGHVS and FQNEAQ. After removal of 1 base from V and 6 bases from J, the junction contained 5 bases not matched to a gene. CDR3 nucleotide sequence: TGTGCCAGCAGCTTAGGACAGCGGGGGCTCGAGCAGTACTTC. This gives the protein CASSLGQRGLEQYF.

V gene TRBV9 combines with J gene TRBJ2-1; 8 bases are shared with TRBD2. Germline CDR1 SGDLS, CDR2 YYNGEE. V shed 7 bases and J 0 bases; nucleotides not matched to a gene: 9. This CDR3 has 16 residues. The CDR3 coding sequence is TGTGCCAGCGCGGGATCCGCGGGGGGCTCCTACAATGAGCAGTTCTTC. It specifies CASAGSAGGSYNEQFF.

This clone appeared once. V usage is TRBV27 and J usage is TRBJ2-1, with 7 bases that match TRBD2. V shed 4 bases, J shed 3 bases, and the junction held 15 bases outside the gene matches. Germline V gene lookup returns CDR1 MNHEY and CDR2 SMNVEV (reference sequence). The CDR3 length is 18 residues. The CDR3 DNA reads as TGTGCCAGCAGTTCAAACTCCAGGGACTACCCGCTCTACAATGAGCAGTTCTTC. This gives the protein CASSSNSRDYPLYNEQFF.

This sequence joins TRBV7-7 and TRBJ2-2, with 9 nucleotides matching TRBD1. The V gene end was trimmed by 4 bases and the J gene end by 3 bases; junction bases not matched to a gene: 6. The CDR3 spans 16 residues. CDR1 is SSHAT, CDR2 FNYEAQ, per germline (reference sequence). The CDR3 DNA reads as TGTGCCAGCAGCTCGGGGACAGGGCCCTACACCGGGGAGCTGTTTTTT. Its translation: CASSSGTGPYTGELFF.

This clone was counted a single time. J is TRBJ1-2 and V is TRBV10-3; D might be TRBD1 (5 bases). The V end lost 3 bases, the J end lost 0 bases, and 14 bases lay between the germline ends. Germline CDR1 reads ENHRY; CDR2 reads SYGVKD. CDR3 length: 16 amino acids. This CDR3 is CAISEAAQGSNYGYTF. The CDR3 DNA follows: TGTGCCATCAGTGAAGCCGCGCAGGGATCTAACTATGGCTACACCTTC.

This clone has just one count. The chain is built from TRBV11-2 and TRBJ2-7; D ambiguous. CDR3 length: 15 residues. Germline V CDR1 and CDR2: SGHAT, FQNNGV. The V and J ends lost 1 base and 2 bases respectively, with 12 bases between them. This CDR3 reads CASSLGFESTYEQYF. CDR3 sequence (DNA): TGTGCCAGCAGCTTAGGTTTTGAGTCTACCTACGAGCAGTACTTC.